The 24 T cell receptor beta chains below were found in one sample sequenced in a study of OX40 agonist ivuxolimab in advanced cancers. Using immunoSEQ multiplex PCR, the repertoire was profiled, and TCRdb retains in-frame clones only, with some absent. The sample has about 62,000 clones; around 74% are singletons. The specimen comprised CD4+ or CD8+ T cells sorted from blood, sampled in a trial of the OX40 agonist ivuxolimab. The source is an adult with an advanced solid tumor such as melanoma, head and neck, liver or kidney cancer.

The chain uses TRBV5-5 and TRBJ2-4; a possible D gene is TRBD2 (6 bases). Germline V gene data show CDR1 as SGHKS and CDR2 as YYEKEE (reference sequence). This CDR3 has 17 residues. V gave up 4 bases and J gave up 0 bases, with 17 bases separating them. CDR3 protein: CASSTTAGTLAKNIQYF. The CDR3 DNA follows: TGTGCCAGCAGCACCACCGCGGGAACACTAGCCAAAAACATTCAGTACTTC.

The chain links TRBV27 to TRBJ1-2, with a possible D match to TRBD1 (6 bases). This CDR3 is 15 amino acids long. V was cut by 5 bases and J by 5 bases, with 18 bases left in between. CDR1 is MNHEY and CDR2 is SMNVEV in the germline V gene (reference sequence). CDR3 region: CASSPSSTGGYGYTF. CDR3 DNA sequence: TGTGCCAGCAGTCCCTCTTCGACAGGTGGATATGGCTACACCTTC.

V gene TRBV30 combines with J gene TRBJ2-4; 7 bases map to TRBD1. Germline-derived CDR1 and CDR2 are GTSNPN and SVGIG (reference sequence). Trimming cost V 2 bases and J 1 base; bases outside gene matches: 8. The CDR3 runs 16 residues. CDR3 region: CAWSHLQGMAKNIQYF. In DNA form, the CDR3 reads TGTGCCTGGAGTCATTTACAGGGGATGGCCAAAAACATTCAGTACTTC.

J is TRBJ2-3 and V is TRBV7-6; unclear D gene. Per the germline V gene, CDR1 is SGHVS and CDR2 is FNYEAQ. This CDR3 has 12 amino acids. V shed 1 base and J shed 6 bases, with 5 bases lying between them. CDR3 amino acids: CASSLVVDTQYF. The CDR3 DNA reads TGTGCCAGCAGCTTAGTTGTCGATACGCAGTATTTT.

V usage is TRBV4-3 and J usage is TRBJ2-5, with D uncertain. The CDR3 totals 13 residues. Germline CDR1 reads LGHNA; CDR2 reads YSLEER. V lost 3 bases and J lost 4, with 9 bases in between. CDR3 residues: CASSQGTGETQYF. For the CDR3, the DNA is TGCGCCAGCAGCCAGGGTACTGGAGAGACCCAGTACTTC.

This sequence joins TRBV7-6 and TRBJ1-6; 7 bases align to TRBD1. This CDR3 is 15 amino acids long. Germline CDR1 SGHVS, CDR2 FNYEAQ. Germline trimming cut 2 bases from V and 5 bases from J; bases unmatched to any gene: 3. Here the CDR3 reads CASSLTTGDNSPLHF. The CDR3 nucleotides are TGTGCCAGCAGCTTAACTACAGGGGATAATTCACCCCTCCACTTT.

The gene calls are TRBV4-2 and TRBJ2-2; the D gene is possibly TRBD2 (6 bases). Germline V gene lookup returns CDR1 LGHNA and CDR2 YNFKEQ. Trimming pared 5 bases from V and 9 bases from J, leaving 13 bases between. CDR3 length: 13 residues. CDR3 in DNA: TGTGCCAGCAGCTCGGGACTCGATAGGGAGCTGTTTTTT. It yields the protein CASSSGLDRELFF.

This clone turned up a few times. The V and J genes are TRBV5-1 and TRBJ1-1; D may be TRBD1 (6 bases). The CDR3 has 18 residues. V dropped 4 bases and J dropped 0 bases, with 22 bases sitting between them. Germline CDR1 is SGHRS and CDR2 is YFSETQ. The CDR3 is CASSTWPVAGDLNTEAFF. For the CDR3, the DNA is TGCGCCAGCAGCACTTGGCCCGTGGCAGGGGACCTGAACACTGAAGCTTTCTTT. Filled out from reference TRBV5-1 and TRBJ1-1, the complete variable domain reads KAGVTQTPRYLIKTRGQQVTLSCSPISGHRSVSWYQQTPGQGLQFLFEYFSETQRNKGNFPGRFSGRQFSNSRSEMNVSTLELGDSALYLCASSTWPVAGDLNTEAFFGQGTRLTVV.

A single count supports this clone. V usage is TRBV10-3 and J usage is TRBJ1-3, with TRBD1 as a possible D gene (6 bases). The CDR3 is 15 amino acids. Germline V gene data show CDR1 as ENHRY and CDR2 as SYGVKD. V was cut by 2 bases and J by 4 bases, with 12 bases left in between. CDR3 bases: TGTGCCATCAGTGAGCTGGGGGGGCCCGGAAACACCATATATTTT. Protein product: CAISELGGPGNTIYF.

V usage is TRBV30 and J usage is TRBJ1-2; tentatively, D is TRBD1 (5 bases). Germline assignment: CDR1 GTSNPN and CDR2 SVGIG (reference sequence). This CDR3 spans 12 amino acids. Trimming took 2 bases from V and 4 from J, leaving 8 bases between them. DNA of the CDR3: TGTGCCTGGAGTTCGGGGCTCTATGGCTACACCTTC. It yields the protein CAWSSGLYGYTF.

As regards this clone: The junction does not match germline at one end; this may be a read error. The chain links TRBV5-1 to TRBJ2-2; the D gene is possibly TRBD2 (6 bases). CDR3 length equals 17 residues. Germline V gene sequence: CDR1 SGHRS, CDR2 YFSETQ. Here the CDR3 reads CASSSPARGKNPGELFF. The CDR3 coding sequence is TGCGCCAGCAGCTCTCCCGCCCGCGGGAAGAACCCCGGGGAGCTGTTTTTT.

The rearrangement uses TRBV7-8 and TRBJ2-1, with D perhaps matching TRBD1 or TRBD2 (5 bases each). Germline V gene lookup returns CDR1 SGHVS and CDR2 FQNEAQ. Trimming removed 8 bases from V and 5 bases from J, with 16 bases in between. CDR3 length: 14 residues. CDR3 in DNA: TGTGCCAGCCGTCTGGGGGAATCCAACAATGAGCAGTTCTTC. Translation gives CASRLGESNNEQFF.

The chain couples TRBV5-5 to TRBJ1-5; tentative D call: TRBD1 (6 bases). V dropped 3 bases and J dropped 0 bases, with 13 bases sitting between them. The V gene's germline CDR1 is SGHKS and CDR2 YYEKEE (reference sequence). The CDR3 has 16 residues. The DNA of the CDR3 is TGTGCCAGCAGCTCTTCCGGGACACATAGCAATCAGCCCCAGCATTTT. Protein: CASSSSGTHSNQPQHF. Full variable domain (rest looked up from reference TRBV5-5 and TRBJ1-5): DAGVTQSPTHLIKTRGQQVTLRCSPISGHKSVSWYQQVLGQGPQFIFQYYEKEERGRGNFPDRFSARQFPNYSSELNVNALLLGDSALYLCASSSSGTHSNQPQHFGDGTRLSIL.

This sequence joins TRBV12-5 and TRBJ1-6; TRBD1 is a possible D gene (5 bases). The length of the CDR3 is 15 residues. Germline V lookup: CDR1 LGHNT, CDR2 FRNRAP. V was trimmed by 1 base and J by 9 bases, leaving 13 bases between them. The CDR3 coding sequence is TGTGCTAGTGGTTTGGATTCAGGGACGGGTTCACCCCTCCACTTT. Protein product: CASGLDSGTGSPLHF.

The rearrangement uses TRBV7-6 and TRBJ2-7, with D hard to call. Between the trimmed V and J ends, which lost 4 bases and 5 bases, there was a span of 6 bases. The CDR3 has 11 amino acids. CDR1 SGHVS and CDR2 FNYEAQ come from the germline V gene. CDR3 region: CASSSTDEQYF. DNA for the CDR3: TGTGCCAGCAGCTCTACAGACGAGCAGTACTTC.

V and J are TRBV27 and TRBJ1-6, with 11 bases that match TRBD1. The ends lost 4 bases at V and 2 bases at J; junction bases unmatched: 7. The germline CDR1 and CDR2 sequences are MNHEY and SMNVEV (reference sequence). This CDR3 contains 18 residues. The CDR3 reads CASSSPGDRGTYNSPLHF. For the CDR3, the DNA is TGTGCCAGCAGTTCGCCTGGGGACAGGGGGACCTATAATTCACCCCTCCACTTT.

This rearrangement joins TRBV27 to TRBJ1-5; TRBD1 aligns across 8 bases. This CDR3 has 15 residues. CDR1 and CDR2 (germline): MNHEY, SMNVEV (reference sequence). J gave up 6 bases and V 5 bases, and 9 bases lay outside the gene matches. CDR3 sequence: CASSPRTGWTQPQHF. The CDR3 coding sequence is TGTGCCAGCAGTCCACGGACAGGGTGGACTCAGCCCCAGCATTTT.

This clone came up once. This chain connects TRBV4-2 to TRBJ1-2, with unresolved D. The CDR3 totals 16 residues. Per the germline V gene, CDR1 is LGHNA and CDR2 is YNFKEQ. The V end lost 0 bases, the J end lost 0 bases, and 11 bases lay between the germline ends. CDR3 DNA: TGTGCCAGCAGCCAAGATGGGAGGACTTCTAACTATGGCTACACCTTC. This gives the protein CASSQDGRTSNYGYTF.

J is TRBJ1-3 and V is TRBV28; weak D call: TRBD1 (6 bases). Germline-derived CDR1 and CDR2 are MDHEN and SYDVKM. This CDR3 is 15 amino acids long. Trimming removed 1 base at V and 4 bases at J, with 11 bases between. The CDR3 DNA sequence: TGTGCCAGCAGTTTATTAGGGGGATCCGGAAACACCATATATTTT. Amino acid sequence: CASSLLGGSGNTIYF.

This rearrangement joins TRBV6-1 to TRBJ2-4; 9 bases match TRBD2. V gave up 4 bases and J gave up 3 bases; unmatched junction bases: 7. CDR1 is MNHNS, CDR2 SASEGT, per germline. The CDR3 runs to 16 residues. The CDR3 region is CASSAPSGTHKNIQYF. CDR3 in DNA: TGTGCCAGCAGTGCTCCTAGCGGGACCCACAAAAACATTCAGTACTTC.

The V call is TRBV10-3, the J call TRBJ2-2, with no clear D. The CDR3 sequence is 14 residues long. Deletions cut 6 bases from V and 0 bases from J, with 8 bases between. Germline CDR1 reads ENHRY; CDR2 reads SYGVKD. CDR3 DNA: TGTGCCATCAGAAAAGCGCCGAACACCGGGGAGCTGTTTTTT. Translation: CAIRKAPNTGELFF.

This sequence joins TRBV18 and TRBJ2-7, with D uncertain. CDR1 KGHSH and CDR2 LQKENI come from the germline V gene. Trimming pared 0 bases from V and 1 base from J, leaving 7 bases between. The CDR3 covers 14 residues. CDR3 nucleotide sequence: TGTGCCAGCTCACCACCGCAGGTATCCTACGAGCAGTACTTC. Its translation is CASSPPQVSYEQYF. Full variable domain (outside the CDR3, taken from reference TRBV18 and TRBJ2-7): NAGVMQNPRHLVRRRGQEARLRCSPMKGHSHVYWYRQLPEEGLKFMVYLQKENIIDESGMPKERFSAEFPKEGPSILRIQQVVRGDSAAYFCASSPPQVSYEQYFGPGTRLTVT.

This clone is categorized as medium-sized. This chain links TRBV5-1 with TRBJ1-1; possible D gene TRBD1, 5 bases. V lost 1 base, J lost 8 bases, and 12 bases lay in between. The CDR3 runs to 13 residues. The germline V gene encodes CDR1 SGHRS and CDR2 YFSETQ. CDR3 in DNA: TGCGCCAGCAGCTTGTTGCAGGGAGCCGAAGCTTTCTTT. It translates to CASSLLQGAEAFF.

The chain is built from TRBV7-3 and TRBJ2-1; no reliable D call. The V end was cut by 5 bases, the J end by 4 bases, with 9 bases between. Looked up from germline, CDR1 is SGHTA and CDR2 is FQGTGA. This CDR3 spans 13 amino acids. CDR3 sequence (DNA): TGTGCCAGCAGCCTGGGTACGTACAATGAGCAGTTCTTC. This codes for CASSLGTYNEQFF.